This entry describes one TCR beta chain. The V and J ends lost 4 bases and 8 bases respectively, with 14 bases between them. The CDR3 spans 14 residues. This entry comes from a study of CD8 T cells in Susac syndrome. About 0.45 to 1 ug RNA was reverse transcribed with random hexamers. Amplification of TCR beta CDR3 across 54 Vbeta and 13 Jbeta was performed with immunoSEQ multiplex PCR. TCRdb redid the calling of the immunoSEQ multiplex PCR reads with MiXCR, one entry per CDR3 protein. The sample has approximately 100,000 distinct CDR3 sequences, around 90% seen once. Controls were age- and sex-matched healthy donors.

This TCR derives from a human donor in good health. The sequenced material came from CD4+ T cells from PBMCs. The chain employs TRBV12-3 or TRBV12-4 and TRBJ1-4; D not certain. This CDR3 is CASSSGPPQEKLFF. As DNA, the CDR3 is TGTGCCAGCAGTTCCGGTCCGCCCCAGGAAAAACTGTTTTTT.